This T cell receptor (beta chain) was sequenced for a study of T cell repertoires in aging, cancer and after chemotherapy. The CDR3 sequence is 15 residues long. The germline CDR1 and CDR2 sequences are MNHEY and SVGEGT. After removal of 6 bases from V and 7 bases from J, the junction contained 14 bases not matched to a gene. Peripheral blood genomic DNA, not sorted cells or RNA, was the template. This clonotype was seen a handful of times. Multiplex touch-down PCR with TRB-A/B primers amplified rearranged V-D-J TRB sequences. TCRdb reprocessed the multiplex PCR reads with MiXCR, giving one entry per CDR3 protein. The repertoire has approximately 20,000 distinct CDR3 sequences, roughly 37% of them found once; the top ten carry approximately 17%.

The TCR comes from a human donor with a solid tumor. Sample: blood. The rearrangement uses TRBV6-2 or TRBV6-3 and TRBJ2-5, with TRBD1 matching 7 bases. CDR3: CASSQPGQAVRTQYF. The CDR3 bases are TGTGCCAGCAGCCAACCCGGACAGGCGGTTCGGACCCAGTACTTC.